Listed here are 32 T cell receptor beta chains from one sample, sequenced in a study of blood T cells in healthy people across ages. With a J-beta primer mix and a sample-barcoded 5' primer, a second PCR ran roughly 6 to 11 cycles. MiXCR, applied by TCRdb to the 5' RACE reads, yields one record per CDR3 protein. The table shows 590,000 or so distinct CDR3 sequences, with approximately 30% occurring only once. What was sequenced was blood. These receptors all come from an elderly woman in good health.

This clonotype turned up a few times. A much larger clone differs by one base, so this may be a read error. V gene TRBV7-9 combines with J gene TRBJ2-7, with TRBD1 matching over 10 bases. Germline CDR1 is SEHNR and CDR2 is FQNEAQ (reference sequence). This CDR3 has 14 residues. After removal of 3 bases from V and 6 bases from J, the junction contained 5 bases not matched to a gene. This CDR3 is CASSLDRGGGEQYF. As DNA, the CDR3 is TGTGCCAGCAGCTTGGACAGGGGGGGAGGCGAGCAGTACTTC.

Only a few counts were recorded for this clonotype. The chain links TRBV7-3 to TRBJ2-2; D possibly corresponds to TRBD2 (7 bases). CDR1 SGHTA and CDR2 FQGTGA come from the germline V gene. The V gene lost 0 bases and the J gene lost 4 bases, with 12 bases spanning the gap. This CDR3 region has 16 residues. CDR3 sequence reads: CASSLTRGGGTGELFF. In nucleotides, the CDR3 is TGTGCCAGCAGCTTAACGAGGGGGGGCGGCACCGGGGAGCTGTTTTTT.

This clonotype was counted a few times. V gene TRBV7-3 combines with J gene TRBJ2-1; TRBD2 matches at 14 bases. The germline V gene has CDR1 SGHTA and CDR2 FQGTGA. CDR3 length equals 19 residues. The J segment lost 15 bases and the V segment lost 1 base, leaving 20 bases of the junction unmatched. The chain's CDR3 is CASSLNPTSGGAVFKDRFF. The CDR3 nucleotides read TGTGCCAGCAGCTTAAACCCGACTAGCGGGGGGGCAGTATTTAAAGATCGGTTCTTC.

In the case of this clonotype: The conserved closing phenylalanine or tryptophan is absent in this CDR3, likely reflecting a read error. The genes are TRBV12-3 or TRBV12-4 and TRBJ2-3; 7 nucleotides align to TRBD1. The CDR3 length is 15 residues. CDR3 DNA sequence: TGTGCCAGCAGTTCGACAGGGATCAGTACAGATGCGCAGTATTCT. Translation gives CASSSTGISTDAQYS.

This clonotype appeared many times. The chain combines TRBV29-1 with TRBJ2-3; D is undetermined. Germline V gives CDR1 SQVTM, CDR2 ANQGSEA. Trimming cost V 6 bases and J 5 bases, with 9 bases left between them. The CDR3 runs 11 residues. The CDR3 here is CSVAKVDTQYF. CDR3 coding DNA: TGCAGCGTGGCCAAGGTAGATACGCAGTATTTT.

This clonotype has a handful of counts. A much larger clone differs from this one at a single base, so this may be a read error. The CDR3 here is CASSEDGYEQYF. Written as DNA, the CDR3 is TGTGCCAGCAGTGAAGACGGGTACGAGCAGTACTTC. The chain has TRBV2 and TRBJ2-7; D is ambiguous. Per the germline V gene, CDR1 is SNHLY and CDR2 is FYNNEI. The CDR3 is 12 amino acids. The germline V and J ends were trimmed by 1 base and 4 bases, with 5 bases remaining between them.

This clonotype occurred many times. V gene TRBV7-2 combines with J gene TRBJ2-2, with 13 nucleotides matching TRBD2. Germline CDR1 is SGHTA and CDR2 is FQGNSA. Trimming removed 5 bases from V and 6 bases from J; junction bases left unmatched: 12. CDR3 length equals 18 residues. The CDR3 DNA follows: TGTGCCAGCAGCAGACCGGGACTAGCGGGAATCACTCCCGGGGAGCTGTTTTTT. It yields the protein CASSRPGLAGITPGELFF.

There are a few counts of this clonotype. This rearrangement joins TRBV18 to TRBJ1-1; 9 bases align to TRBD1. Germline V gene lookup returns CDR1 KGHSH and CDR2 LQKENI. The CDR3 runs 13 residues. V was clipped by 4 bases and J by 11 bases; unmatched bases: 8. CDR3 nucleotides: TGTGCCAGCTCACAGACGGGACAGGGACATGCTTTCTTT. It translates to CASSQTGQGHAFF.

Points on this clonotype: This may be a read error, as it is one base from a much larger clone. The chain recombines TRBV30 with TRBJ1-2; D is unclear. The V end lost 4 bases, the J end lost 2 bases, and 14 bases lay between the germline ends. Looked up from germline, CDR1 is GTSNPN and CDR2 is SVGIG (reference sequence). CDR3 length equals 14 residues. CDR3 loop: CAWNVIGRNYGYTF. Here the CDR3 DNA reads TGTGCCTGGAATGTAATAGGGAGGAACTATGGCTACACCTTC.

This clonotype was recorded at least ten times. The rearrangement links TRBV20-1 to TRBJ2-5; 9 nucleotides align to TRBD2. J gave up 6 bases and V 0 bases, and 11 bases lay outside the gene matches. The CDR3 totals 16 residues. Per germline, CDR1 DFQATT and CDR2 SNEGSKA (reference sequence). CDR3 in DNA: TGCAGTGCTAGAGATTCGCGGCGGGGGGGCGAAAAGACCCAGTACTTC. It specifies CSARDSRRGGEKTQYF.

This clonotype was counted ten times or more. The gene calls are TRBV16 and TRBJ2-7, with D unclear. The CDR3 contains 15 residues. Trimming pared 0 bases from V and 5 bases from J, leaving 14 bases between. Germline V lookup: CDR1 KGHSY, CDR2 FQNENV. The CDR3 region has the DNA TGTGCCAGCAGCCAATCCACAGTGCTTTCCCACGAGCAGTACTTC. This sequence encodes CASSQSTVLSHEQYF.

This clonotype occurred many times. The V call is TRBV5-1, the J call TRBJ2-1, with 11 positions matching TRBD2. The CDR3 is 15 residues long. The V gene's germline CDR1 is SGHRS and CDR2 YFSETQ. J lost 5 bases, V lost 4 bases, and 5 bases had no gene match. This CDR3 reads CASSDGTSGHNEQFF. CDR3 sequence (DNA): TGCGCCAGCAGCGACGGGACTAGCGGCCACAATGAGCAGTTCTTC.

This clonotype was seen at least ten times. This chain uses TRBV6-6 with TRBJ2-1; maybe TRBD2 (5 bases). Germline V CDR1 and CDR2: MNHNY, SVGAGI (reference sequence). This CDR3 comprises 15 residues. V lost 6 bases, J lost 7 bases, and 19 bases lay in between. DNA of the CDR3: TGTGCCAGCAGATCCGGGGAAGTCCGTTCGAATGAGCAGTTCTTC. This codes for CASRSGEVRSNEQFF.

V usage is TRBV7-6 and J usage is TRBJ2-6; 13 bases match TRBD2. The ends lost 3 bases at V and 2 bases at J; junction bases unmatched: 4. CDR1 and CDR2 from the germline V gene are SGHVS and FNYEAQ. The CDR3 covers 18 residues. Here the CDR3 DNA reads TGTGCCAGCAGCTTCGGACTAGCGGGAGTACCTGGGGCCAACGTCCTGACTTTC. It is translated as CASSFGLAGVPGANVLTF.

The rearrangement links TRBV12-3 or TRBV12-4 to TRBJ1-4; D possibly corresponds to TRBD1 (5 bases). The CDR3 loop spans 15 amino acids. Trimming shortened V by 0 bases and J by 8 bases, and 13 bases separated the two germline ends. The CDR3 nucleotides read TGTGCCAGCAGTTTAGCGGGGGGGGATACCGAAAAACTGTTTTTT. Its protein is CASSLAGGDTEKLFF.

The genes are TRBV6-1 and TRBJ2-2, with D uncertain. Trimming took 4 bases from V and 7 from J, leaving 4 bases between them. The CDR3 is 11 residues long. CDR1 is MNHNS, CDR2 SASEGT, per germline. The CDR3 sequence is CASSGSGELFF. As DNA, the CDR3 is TGTGCCAGCAGTGGGAGCGGGGAGCTGTTTTTT.

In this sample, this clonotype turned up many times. CDR3 in amino acids: CASSFRQGSLNTEAFF. The CDR3 DNA reads TGCGCCAGCAGCTTTCGACAGGGATCCTTGAACACTGAAGCTTTCTTT. The chain has TRBV5-1 and TRBJ1-1; the match to TRBD1 covers 7 bases. Germline V gives CDR1 SGHRS, CDR2 YFSETQ. V lost 2 bases, J lost 0 bases, and 7 bases stayed unmatched. The CDR3 spans 16 residues. The full variable domain, rest sourced from reference TRBV5-1 and TRBJ1-1, is KAGVTQTPRYLIKTRGQQVTLSCSPISGHRSVSWYQQTPGQGLQFLFEYFSETQRNKGNFPGRFSGRQFSNSRSEMNVSTLELGDSALYLCASSFRQGSLNTEAFFGQGTRLTVV.

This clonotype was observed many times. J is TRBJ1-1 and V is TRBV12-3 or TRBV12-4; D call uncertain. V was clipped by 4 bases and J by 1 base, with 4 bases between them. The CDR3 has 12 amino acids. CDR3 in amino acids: CASSSRNTEAFF. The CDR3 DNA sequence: TGTGCCAGCAGTTCGAGGAACACTGAAGCTTTCTTT.

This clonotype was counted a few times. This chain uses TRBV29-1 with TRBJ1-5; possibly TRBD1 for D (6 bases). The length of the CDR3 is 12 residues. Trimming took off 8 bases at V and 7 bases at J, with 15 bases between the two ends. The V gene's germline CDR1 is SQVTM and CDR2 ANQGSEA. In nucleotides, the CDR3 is TGCAGCACCGGAGGGGGGGGACAGCCCCAGCATTTT. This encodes CSTGGGGQPQHF.

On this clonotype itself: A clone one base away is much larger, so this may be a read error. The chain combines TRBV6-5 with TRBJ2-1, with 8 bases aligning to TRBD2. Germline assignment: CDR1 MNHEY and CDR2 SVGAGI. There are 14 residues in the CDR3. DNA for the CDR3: TGTGCCGGCAGTCAGCGGGGGTACTACAATGAGCAGTTCTTC. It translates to CAGSQRGYYNEQFF.

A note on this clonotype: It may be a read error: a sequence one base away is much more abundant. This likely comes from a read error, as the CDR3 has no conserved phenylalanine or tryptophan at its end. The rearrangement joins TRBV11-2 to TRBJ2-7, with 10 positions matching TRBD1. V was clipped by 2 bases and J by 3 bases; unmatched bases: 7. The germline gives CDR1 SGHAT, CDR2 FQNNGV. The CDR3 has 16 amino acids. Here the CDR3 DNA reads TGTGCCAGCAGCTTATGGGACAGGGGATCAGGCTACGAGCAGTACATC. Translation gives CASSLWDRGSGYEQYI.

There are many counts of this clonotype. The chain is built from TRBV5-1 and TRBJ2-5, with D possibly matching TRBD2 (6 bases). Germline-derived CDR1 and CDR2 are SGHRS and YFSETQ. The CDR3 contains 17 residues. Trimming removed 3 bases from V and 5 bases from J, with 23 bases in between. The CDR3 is CASSSRASGPGEETQYF. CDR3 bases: TGCGCCAGCAGCTCCCGGGCGTCCGGGCCGGGGGAGGAGACCCAGTACTTC.

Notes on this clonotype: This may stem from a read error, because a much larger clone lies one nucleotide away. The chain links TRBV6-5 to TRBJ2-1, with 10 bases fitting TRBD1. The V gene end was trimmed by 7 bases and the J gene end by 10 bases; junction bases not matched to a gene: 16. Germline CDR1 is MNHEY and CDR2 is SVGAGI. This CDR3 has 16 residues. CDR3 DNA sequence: TGTGCCAGCATCCTAACCGGCCCGGGACAGGGGAACGAGCAGTTCTTC. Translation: CASILTGPGQGNEQFF.

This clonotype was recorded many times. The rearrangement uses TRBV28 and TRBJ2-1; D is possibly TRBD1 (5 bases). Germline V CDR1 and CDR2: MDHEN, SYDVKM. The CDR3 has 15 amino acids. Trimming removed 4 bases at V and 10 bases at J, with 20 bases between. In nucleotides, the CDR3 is TGTGCCAGCAGTTCTGTTGGGCAAGGGGCAAGGGAGCAGTTCTTC. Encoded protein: CASSSVGQGAREQFF.

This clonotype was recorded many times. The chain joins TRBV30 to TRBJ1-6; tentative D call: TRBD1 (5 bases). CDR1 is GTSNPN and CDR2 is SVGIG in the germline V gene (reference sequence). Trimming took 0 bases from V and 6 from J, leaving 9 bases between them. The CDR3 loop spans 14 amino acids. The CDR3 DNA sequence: TGTGCCTGGAGTGTTGGACAACTTAATTCACCCCTCCACTTT. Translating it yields CAWSVGQLNSPLHF.

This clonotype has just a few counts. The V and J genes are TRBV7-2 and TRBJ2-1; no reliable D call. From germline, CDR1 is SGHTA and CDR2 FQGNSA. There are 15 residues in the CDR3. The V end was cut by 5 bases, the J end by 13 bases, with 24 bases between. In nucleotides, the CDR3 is TGTGCCAGCAGCCCCTTAGTAGGGAAACAAGAGACCCAGTTCTTC. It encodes CASSPLVGKQETQFF.

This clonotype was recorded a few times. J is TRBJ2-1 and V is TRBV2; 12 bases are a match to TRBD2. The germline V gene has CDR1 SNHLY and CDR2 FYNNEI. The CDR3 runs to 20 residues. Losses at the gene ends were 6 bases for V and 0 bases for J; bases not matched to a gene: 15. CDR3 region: CASSSHGTSGLSSSYNEQFF. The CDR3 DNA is TGTGCCAGCAGCTCCCACGGGACTAGCGGGCTTTCGAGCTCCTACAATGAGCAGTTCTTC.

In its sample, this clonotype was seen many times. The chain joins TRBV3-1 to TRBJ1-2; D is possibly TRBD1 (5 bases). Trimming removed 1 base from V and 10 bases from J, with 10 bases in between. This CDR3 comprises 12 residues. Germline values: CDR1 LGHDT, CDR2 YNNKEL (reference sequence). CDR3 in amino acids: CASSQGGRVYTF. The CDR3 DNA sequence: TGTGCCAGCAGCCAAGGGGGACGAGTCTACACCTTC.

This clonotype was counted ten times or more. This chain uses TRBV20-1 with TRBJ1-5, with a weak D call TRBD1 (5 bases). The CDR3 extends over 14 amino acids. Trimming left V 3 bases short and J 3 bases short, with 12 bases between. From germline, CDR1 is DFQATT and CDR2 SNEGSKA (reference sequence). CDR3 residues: CSARAGQINQPQHF. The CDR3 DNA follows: TGCAGTGCTAGGGCGGGGCAGATCAATCAGCCCCAGCATTTT.

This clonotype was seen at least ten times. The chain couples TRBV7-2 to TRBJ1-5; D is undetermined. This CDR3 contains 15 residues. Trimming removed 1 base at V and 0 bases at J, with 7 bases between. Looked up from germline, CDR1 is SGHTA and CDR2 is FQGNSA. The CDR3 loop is CASSLEGSSNQPQHF. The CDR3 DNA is TGTGCCAGCAGCTTAGAAGGATCTAGCAATCAGCCCCAGCATTTT.

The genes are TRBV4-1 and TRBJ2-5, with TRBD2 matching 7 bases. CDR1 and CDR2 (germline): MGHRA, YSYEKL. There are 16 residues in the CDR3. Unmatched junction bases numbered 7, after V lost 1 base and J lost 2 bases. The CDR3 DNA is TGCGCCAGCAGCCAAGTTGCGGGGGAGTTACAAGAGACCCAGTACTTC. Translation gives CASSQVAGELQETQYF.

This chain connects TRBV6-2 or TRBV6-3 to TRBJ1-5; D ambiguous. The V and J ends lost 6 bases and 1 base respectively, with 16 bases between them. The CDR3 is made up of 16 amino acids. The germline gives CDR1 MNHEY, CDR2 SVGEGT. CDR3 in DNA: TGTGCCAGCAGCCCGACGCAGTTGGGAAGCAATCAGCCCCAGCATTTT. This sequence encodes CASSPTQLGSNQPQHF.